Listed below are T cell receptor beta chains from one sample, sequenced in a study of beta chain features in type 1 diabetes. The table came from immunoSEQ multiplex PCR; TCRdb's copy has only in-frame clones and leaves some out. The table has over 100,000 clones, 30% to 40% seen once. The material sequenced was stem cell memory CD4+ T cells from blood. All receptors come from a woman between 18 and 29 years old in good health. The CDR3 runs from the conserved cysteine through the conserved F or W. The order of the fields is CDR3 length, J gene, clone size, D gene, V gene, CDR3 DNA, CDR3 protein. A D gene is named only where the DNA matches it firmly. Only part of the rows carry a size: once, few, many, or a class if the clone is expanded.

len: 19; j_gene: TRBJ2-1; abundance: NA; d_gene: TRBD2; v_gene: TRBV11-2; CDR3nt: TGTGCCAGCAGCTTTTGGGGTGGGCTAGCGGGAGGTAGGGGGAATGAGCAGTTCTTC; CDR3aa: CASSFWGGLAGGRGNEQFF
len: 13; j_gene: TRBJ1-5; abundance: NA; d_gene: TRBD1; v_gene: TRBV15; CDR3nt: TGTGCCACCAGACAGGGGGCAGGACAGCCCCAGCATTTT; CDR3aa: CATRQGAGQPQHF
len: 14; j_gene: TRBJ1-6; abundance: NA; d_gene: NA; v_gene: TRBV6-5; CDR3nt: TGTGCCAGCAGGATTACAGGGTGGGGCTCACCCCTCCACTTT; CDR3aa: CASRITGWGSPLHF
len: 15; j_gene: TRBJ2-1; abundance: NA; d_gene: TRBD2; v_gene: TRBV9; CDR3nt: TGTGCCAGCAGCGTAGAACTAGCGGGATTCAATGAGCAGTTCTTC; CDR3aa: CASSVELAGFNEQFF
len: 14; j_gene: TRBJ2-5; abundance: NA; d_gene: NA; v_gene: TRBV5-1; CDR3nt: TGCGCCAGCAGCTTGGACGACATCCAAGAGACCCAGTACTTC; CDR3aa: CASSLDDIQETQYF
len: 14; j_gene: TRBJ2-7; abundance: NA; d_gene: TRBD2; v_gene: TRBV6-1; CDR3nt: TGTGCCAGCAATTTAGCGGGAGTTTCCTACGAGCAGTACTTC; CDR3aa: CASNLAGVSYEQYF
len: 17; j_gene: TRBJ2-1; abundance: NA; d_gene: NA; v_gene: TRBV19; CDR3nt: TGTGCCAGTAGAACATATAGATCCACTAGTGGACGGGATGAGCAGTTCTTC; CDR3aa: CASRTYRSTSGRDEQFF
len: 16; j_gene: TRBJ1-2; abundance: NA; d_gene: NA; v_gene: TRBV30; CDR3nt: TGTGCCTGGAGTGAATACGGGGGGCAATCGAACTATGGCTACACCTTC; CDR3aa: CAWSEYGGQSNYGYTF
len: 16; j_gene: TRBJ2-7; abundance: NA; d_gene: TRBD2; v_gene: TRBV18; CDR3nt: TGTGCCAGCTCACTAGGGGAGGGAAGCGGAGCCTACGAGCAGTACTTC; CDR3aa: CASSLGEGSGAYEQYF
len: 13; j_gene: TRBJ2-2; abundance: few; d_gene: NA; v_gene: TRBV29-1; CDR3nt: TGCAGCGTTGAAGATCGGGTCCCCGGGGAGCTGTTTTTT; CDR3aa: CSVEDRVPGELFF
len: 14; j_gene: TRBJ2-1; abundance: NA; d_gene: NA; v_gene: TRBV4-1; CDR3nt: TGCGCCAGCAGCCACCGGGCAGGGGATCATGAGCAGTTCTTC; CDR3aa: CASSHRAGDHEQFF
len: 14; j_gene: TRBJ2-1; abundance: NA; d_gene: TRBD1; v_gene: TRBV19; CDR3nt: TGTGCCAGTGGAAGGACAGGGGGAGGGCATGAGCAGTTCTTC; CDR3aa: CASGRTGGGHEQFF
len: 15; j_gene: TRBJ1-5; abundance: once; d_gene: NA; v_gene: TRBV6-1; CDR3nt: TGTGCCAGCATTTTAGGGGCTCGGGGCAATCAGCCCCAGCATTTT; CDR3aa: CASILGARGNQPQHF
len: 10; j_gene: TRBJ1-2; abundance: NA; d_gene: NA; v_gene: TRBV20-1; CDR3nt: TGCAGTGCCGTTAACTATGGCTACACCTTC; CDR3aa: CSAVNYGYTF
len: 14; j_gene: TRBJ2-7; abundance: few; d_gene: TRBD2; v_gene: TRBV13; CDR3nt: TGTGCCAGCAGCTTAGGTAGCGGGAGACTCGAGCAGTACTTC; CDR3aa: CASSLGSGRLEQYF
len: 14; j_gene: TRBJ2-3; abundance: few; d_gene: TRBD2; v_gene: TRBV27; CDR3nt: TGTGCCAGCAGGCCCCGACTAGCGGGGGGTACGCAGTATTTT; CDR3aa: CASRPRLAGGTQYF
len: 12; j_gene: TRBJ2-7; abundance: NA; d_gene: NA; v_gene: TRBV6-6; CDR3nt: TGTGCCAGCAGTTACTCACTACGAGAGCAGTACTTC; CDR3aa: CASSYSLREQYF
len: 16; j_gene: TRBJ1-2; abundance: few; d_gene: NA; v_gene: TRBV15; CDR3nt: TGTGCCACCAGCAGGATTAATACAGGAGACTTCTATGGCTACACCTTC; CDR3aa: CATSRINTGDFYGYTF
len: 14; j_gene: TRBJ1-2; abundance: NA; d_gene: NA; v_gene: TRBV28; CDR3nt: TGTGCCAGCAGAAACAGACCTCTTCCCTATGGCTACACCTTC; CDR3aa: CASRNRPLPYGYTF
len: 14; j_gene: TRBJ1-6; abundance: few; d_gene: NA; v_gene: TRBV7-2; CDR3nt: TGTGCCAGCAGCCATCGGGTTATTGGTTCACCCCTCCACTTT; CDR3aa: CASSHRVIGSPLHF
len: 17; j_gene: TRBJ2-1; abundance: NA; d_gene: TRBD2; v_gene: TRBV7-9; CDR3nt: TGTGCCAGCAGCTTAAGGGGAAGGCGGGAGGGCATAAATGAGCAGTTCTTC; CDR3aa: CASSLRGRREGINEQFF
len: 13; j_gene: TRBJ2-5; abundance: few; d_gene: TRBD1; v_gene: TRBV7-9; CDR3nt: TGTGCCAGCAGCCCGACAGGGGAGGAGACCCAGTACTTC; CDR3aa: CASSPTGEETQYF
len: 15; j_gene: TRBJ2-2; abundance: NA; d_gene: NA; v_gene: TRBV5-1; CDR3nt: TGCGCCAGCAGCTTGGGGACACTCCAAACCGGGGAGCTGTTTTTT; CDR3aa: CASSLGTLQTGELFF
len: 13; j_gene: TRBJ1-2; abundance: NA; d_gene: NA; v_gene: TRBV30; CDR3nt: TGTGCCTGGAGTGTAGGGCAGGGGAATGGCTACACCTTC; CDR3aa: CAWSVGQGNGYTF
len: 14; j_gene: TRBJ1-4; abundance: few; d_gene: TRBD1; v_gene: TRBV4-2; CDR3nt: TGTGCCAGCAGCCGGGGGACAGACAATGAAAAACTGTTTTTT; CDR3aa: CASSRGTDNEKLFF
len: 17; j_gene: TRBJ1-5; abundance: few; d_gene: TRBD1; v_gene: TRBV28; CDR3nt: TGTGCCAGCAGTTTGGTAGCCGGGACAGGGGGAGCACAGCCCCAGCATTTT; CDR3aa: CASSLVAGTGGAQPQHF
len: 15; j_gene: TRBJ2-3; abundance: few; d_gene: NA; v_gene: TRBV5-4; CDR3nt: TGTGCCAGCAGCAGCACTAGAGGTAGCACAGATACGCAGTATTTT; CDR3aa: CASSSTRGSTDTQYF
len: 13; j_gene: TRBJ1-2; abundance: NA; d_gene: TRBD1; v_gene: TRBV6-5; CDR3nt: TGTGCCAGCAGTTGGGGACAGGGTGGTGGCTACACCTTC; CDR3aa: CASSWGQGGGYTF
len: 17; j_gene: TRBJ2-1; abundance: NA; d_gene: NA; v_gene: TRBV5-6; CDR3nt: TGTGCCAGCAGCACCATCCGGGACATCAGCTCCTACAATGAGCAGTTCTTC; CDR3aa: CASSTIRDISSYNEQFF
len: 15; j_gene: TRBJ2-5; abundance: NA; d_gene: TRBD1; v_gene: TRBV30; CDR3nt: TGTGCCTGGAGTACGGGGCAGGGGGCGGGGGAGACCCAGTACTTC; CDR3aa: CAWSTGQGAGETQYF
len: 14; j_gene: TRBJ2-5; abundance: NA; d_gene: NA; v_gene: TRBV11-3; CDR3nt: TGTGCCAGCAGCTTAGACTCTATACAAGAGACCCAGTACTTC; CDR3aa: CASSLDSIQETQYF
len: 16; j_gene: TRBJ2-7; abundance: NA; d_gene: TRBD2; v_gene: TRBV27; CDR3nt: TGTGCCAGCAGTTTACCCCTAGCGGGACGGGTCTACGAGCAGTACTTC; CDR3aa: CASSLPLAGRVYEQYF
len: 15; j_gene: TRBJ1-1; abundance: NA; d_gene: NA; v_gene: TRBV5-6; CDR3nt: TGTGCCAGCAGCTTGTTCCCTAACCCGGGCACTGAAGCTTTCTTT; CDR3aa: CASSLFPNPGTEAFF
len: 16; j_gene: TRBJ2-1; abundance: NA; d_gene: TRBD2; v_gene: TRBV11-2; CDR3nt: TGTGCCAGCAGACCCGGACTAGCGGGGACCTACAATGAGCAGTTCTTC; CDR3aa: CASRPGLAGTYNEQFF
len: 15; j_gene: TRBJ2-6; abundance: few; d_gene: NA; v_gene: TRBV7-9; CDR3nt: TGTGCCAGCAGCTTAGACAGCTCTGGGGCCAACGTCCTGACTTTC; CDR3aa: CASSLDSSGANVLTF
len: 17; j_gene: TRBJ2-7; abundance: few; d_gene: NA; v_gene: TRBV18; CDR3nt: TGTGCCAGCTCACCACCTAGGGGCAGGCCCACCTCCTACGAGCAGTACTTC; CDR3aa: CASSPPRGRPTSYEQYF
len: 17; j_gene: TRBJ2-7; abundance: NA; d_gene: TRBD1; v_gene: TRBV7-9; CDR3nt: TGTGCCAGCAGCCCCTTAGGAGGACAGGGAGGCCTCTACGAGCAGTACTTC; CDR3aa: CASSPLGGQGGLYEQYF
len: 12; j_gene: TRBJ2-1; abundance: NA; d_gene: NA; v_gene: TRBV30; CDR3nt: TGTGCCTGGAGCCCCTTATACAATGAGCAGTTCTTC; CDR3aa: CAWSPLYNEQFF
len: 17; j_gene: TRBJ2-1; abundance: few; d_gene: TRBD2; v_gene: TRBV29-1; CDR3nt: TGCAGCGTTGGCAGGACTAGCGGGTGGAGCTCCTACAATGAGCAGTTCTTC; CDR3aa: CSVGRTSGWSSYNEQFF
len: 11; j_gene: TRBJ2-5; abundance: few; d_gene: NA; v_gene: TRBV7-8; CDR3nt: TGTGCCAGCAGCTTCGGAGAGACCCAGTACTTC; CDR3aa: CASSFGETQYF
len: 15; j_gene: TRBJ1-2; abundance: NA; d_gene: NA; v_gene: TRBV10-3; CDR3nt: TGTGCCATCAGTGATCGGGGGGCGGCAGGGTATGGCTACACCTTC; CDR3aa: CAISDRGAAGYGYTF